The clone carrying this TCR beta chain came up many times. The antigen remains unidentified. An end of the junction differs from the germline gene, which may be a read error. The term stable hyperthyroidism indicated an absence of ophthalmopathy within 18 months of follow-up. The diagnosis combined clinical symptoms, thyroxine, TRAb, thyroid ultrasound and orbital computed tomography scans. Scientists amplified the TCR beta CDR3 regions from RNA transcripts. HTBI primers were used in a first-round RT-PCR, which preceded a second-round multiplex PCR. TCRdb ran MiXCR on the multiplex PCR reads and lists one entry per CDR3 protein. The table has about 400,000 distinct CDR3 sequences, approximately 15% seen once; the top ten hold roughly 7%. This entry is derived from a study of Graves' ophthalmopathy and Graves' hyperthyroidism. Overall study context: There was a collection of peripheral blood at initial diagnosis, before any treatment.

Study outcomes and limitations: Using 13 signatures, a model distinguished ophthalmopathy from stable hyperthyroidism, reaching around 90% sensitivity and approximately 80% specificity.

Germline CDR1 reads SGHTA; CDR2 reads FQGNSA. The CDR3 length is 15 residues. Sequencing used peripheral blood. J is TRBJ1-2 and V is TRBV7-2; D uncertain. This TCR was sampled from a woman aged 18-29 years with stable Graves' hyperthyroidism. The CDR3 reads CASSSTARSPYGYTF. The CDR3 nucleotides are TGTGCCAGCAGCTCCACCGCACGCAGCCCCTATGGTTACACCTTC.